This T cell receptor (beta chain) was found in a study of CD8 T cells in Susac syndrome. The V gene's germline CDR1 is SQVTM and CDR2 ANQGSEA. J was trimmed by 0 bases and V by 5 bases; bases with no gene match: 11. This CDR3 is built from 16 residues. Reverse transcription used about 0.45 to 1 ug RNA and random hexamers. MiXCR, applied by TCRdb to the immunoSEQ multiplex PCR reads, yields one record per CDR3 protein. The table lists just over 150,000 distinct CDR3 sequences, approximately 96% of them singletons. This clonotype was seen only once. The sequence was obtained from a human donor with Susac syndrome. V gene TRBV29-1 combines with J gene TRBJ1-1, with 8 bases fitting TRBD1. The sequenced material came from CD4+ T cells from PBMCs. The DNA of the CDR3 is TGCAGCGTTCAGGGGGCGTTAACATGGGTGAACACTGAAGCTTTCTTT. As protein: CSVQGALTWVNTEAFF.